The 13 T cell receptor beta chains reported below all come from one sample, sequenced in a study of OX40 agonist ivuxolimab in advanced cancers. Repertoires were generated with immunoSEQ multiplex PCR, while TCRdb's copy carries only in-frame clones and drops some. The table shows tens of thousands of clones, with just over 85% occurring only once. The input for sequencing was CD4+ or CD8+ T cells sorted from blood, taken in a trial of the OX40 agonist ivuxolimab. The receptor set was obtained from an adult with an advanced solid tumor such as melanoma, head and neck, liver or kidney cancer.

The table lists this clone with a count of one. The chain combines TRBV6-5 with TRBJ2-1; 11 bases map to TRBD2. Germline V gene data show CDR1 as MNHEY and CDR2 as SVGAGI. The CDR3 is 15 amino acids. V shed 5 bases, J shed 6 bases, and the junction held 6 bases outside the gene matches. Here the CDR3 reads CASSHLAGGGNEQFF. The CDR3 DNA reads TGTGCCAGCAGTCACCTAGCGGGAGGAGGCAATGAGCAGTTCTTC.

The chain uses TRBV11-2 and TRBJ2-1; 7 nucleotides match TRBD2. CDR3 length: 17 residues. J lost 3 bases, V lost 2 bases, and 10 bases had no gene match. From germline, CDR1 is SGHAT and CDR2 FQNNGV. This CDR3 is CASSLLSGTTSYNEQFF. In DNA, the CDR3 is TGTGCCAGCAGCTTACTTTCAGGGACTACCAGCTACAATGAGCAGTTCTTC.

The rearrangement joins TRBV2 to TRBJ2-2; unclear D gene. This CDR3 has 14 residues. Between the trimmed V and J ends, which lost 8 bases and 2 bases, there was a span of 12 bases. CDR1 and CDR2 (germline): SNHLY, FYNNEI. CDR3 nucleotide sequence: TGTGCCAGCGGAACAAACAGAAACACCGGGGAGCTGTTTTTT. Amino acids: CASGTNRNTGELFF. Full variable domain (remainder filled in from reference TRBV2 and TRBJ2-2): EPEVTQTPSHQVTQMGQEVILRCVPISNHLYFYWYRQILGQKVEFLVSFYNNEISEKSEIFDDQFSVERPDGSNFTLKIRSTKLEDSAMYFCASGTNRNTGELFFGEGSRLTVL.

V is TRBV18 and J is TRBJ2-2; 7 bases line up with TRBD1. Germline assignment: CDR1 KGHSH and CDR2 LQKENI. The CDR3 has 16 amino acids. Trimming cost V 3 bases and J 0 bases; bases outside gene matches: 4. For the CDR3, the DNA is TGTGCCAGCTCACCTCGGGACAGCGCGAACACCGGGGAGCTGTTTTTT. Translating it yields CASSPRDSANTGELFF.

The chain employs TRBV11-2 and TRBJ2-5; D is uncertain. Trimming cost V 3 bases and J 4 bases, with 9 bases left between them. This CDR3 contains 13 residues. Germline CDR1 is SGHAT and CDR2 is FQNNGV. The CDR3 DNA is TGTGCCAGCAGCTTGGATTTGAGAGAGACCCAGTACTTC. Its protein is CASSLDLRETQYF.

The chain combines TRBV11-3 with TRBJ2-7, with D maybe TRBD2 (5 bases). This CDR3 contains 13 residues. Trimming left V 1 base short and J 5 bases short, with 9 bases between. Germline values: CDR1 SGHNT, CDR2 YENEEA. The CDR3 nucleotides are TGTGCCAGCAGCTTAGTACCCGGGAACGAGCAGTACTTC. It is translated as CASSLVPGNEQYF.

The chain couples TRBV30 to TRBJ2-3; the D gene is possibly TRBD2 (6 bases). Per germline, CDR1 GTSNPN and CDR2 SVGIG (reference sequence). V was trimmed by 0 bases and J by 0 bases, leaving 10 bases between them. This CDR3 has 15 residues. This CDR3 is CAWSVLAASTDTQYF. CDR3 coding DNA: TGTGCCTGGAGTGTTTTAGCGGCTAGCACAGATACGCAGTATTTT.

The chain is built from TRBV5-6 and TRBJ1-1, with a weak D call TRBD1 (6 bases). V was pared by 7 bases and J by 7 bases, with 17 bases between. In germline, CDR1 is SGHDT, CDR2 YYEEEE. This CDR3 region has 13 residues. CDR3 DNA sequence: TGTGCCAGCGGGACACCGGAGGTGATTGAAGCTTTCTTT. Translated, it gives CASGTPEVIEAFF.

This chain uses TRBV6-5 with TRBJ1-4; possible D gene TRBD1, 5 bases. Per the germline V gene, CDR1 is MNHEY and CDR2 is SVGAGI. Trimming took off 5 bases at V and 2 bases at J, with 12 bases between the two ends. This CDR3 is 15 amino acids long. CDR3 coding DNA: TGTGCCAGCAGTCGACAGTACGCGACTAATGAAAAACTGTTTTTT. Its protein product is CASSRQYATNEKLFF.

The chain joins TRBV7-9 to TRBJ2-5; D is unresolved. In germline, CDR1 is SEHNR, CDR2 FQNEAQ (reference sequence). The V and J ends lost 8 bases and 3 bases respectively, with 13 bases between them. The CDR3 covers 13 residues. The CDR3 is CASLYSGEETQYF. As DNA, the CDR3 is TGTGCCAGCCTCTACAGTGGAGAAGAGACCCAGTACTTC.

The J gene is TRBJ2-1, the V gene TRBV14; 12 positions match TRBD2. The junction had 5 bases not matched to a gene; V was cut back by 1 base and J by 13 bases. The CDR3 is 14 amino acids. Germline CDR1 and CDR2: SGHDN and FVKESK. The CDR3 DNA sequence: TGTGCCAGCAGCCAAGGCTCTAGCGGGAGGGTCCAGTTCTTC. Amino acid sequence: CASSQGSSGRVQFF. Supplemented by reference TRBV14 and TRBJ2-1, the full variable domain reads EAGVTQFPSHSVIEKGQTVTLRCDPISGHDNLYWYRRVMGKEIKFLLHFVKESKQDESGMPNNRFLAERTGGTYSTLKVQPAELEDSGVYFCASSQGSSGRVQFFGPGTRLTVL.

The chain recombines TRBV10-1 with TRBJ2-1, with TRBD1 identical over 7 bases. From germline, CDR1 is WNHNN and CDR2 SYGVQD (reference sequence). The length of the CDR3 is 13 residues. Trimming took 3 bases from V and 5 from J; bases not matched to a gene: 1. The CDR3 here is CASSEQGNNEQFF. The CDR3 DNA reads TGCGCCAGCAGTGAACAGGGGAACAATGAGCAGTTCTTC.

The rearrangement links TRBV5-4 to TRBJ2-1; 12 positions match TRBD1. Germline assignment: CDR1 SGHNT and CDR2 YYREEE (reference sequence). This CDR3 spans 16 amino acids. Trimming cost V 4 bases and J 10 bases; bases outside gene matches: 12. DNA of the CDR3: TGTGCCAGCAGCATCCCGGGACAGGGGGCGGTAGGAGAGCAGTTCTTC. It specifies CASSIPGQGAVGEQFF.